What follows are 13 T cell receptor beta chains derived from one specimen sequenced in a study of T cells in Graves' hyperthyroidism and ophthalmopathy (dated by TCRdb to the late 2010s). The library was produced with multiplex PCR. Reads for this sample came from an Illumina HiSeq 2000. Amplification of TCR beta CDR3 regions was carried out from RNA transcripts. The TCR CDR3 was subjected to a first round of RT-PCR using the HTBI primer set and the Qiagen OneStep RT-PCR kit. TCRdb reprocessing: public reads trimmed at Q25 with fastp, clones called with MiXCR, in-frame beta chains kept. All rows with the same CDR3 protein become a single entry with the most common DNA and genes. The sample has hundreds of thousands of distinct CDR3 sequences on record, 24% of them singletons. About 40% of the sample goes to the ten largest clones. Material for sequencing was blood. These receptor sequences come from a woman aged 35 to 49 with Graves' ophthalmopathy.

The chain combines TRBV28 with TRBJ2-5, with D perhaps matching TRBD2 (5 bases). Germline values: CDR1 MDHEN, CDR2 SYDVKM. The length of the CDR3 is 18 residues. Trimming removed 3 bases from V and 5 bases from J, with 25 bases in between. Here the CDR3 reads CASSLAEESTSRRETQYF. Written as DNA, the CDR3 is TGTGCCAGCAGTTTGGCGGAGGAATCGACCTCGAGGCGGGAGACCCAGTACTTC.

In its sample, this clonotype was seen many times. The V and J genes are TRBV7-2 and TRBJ1-5; D remains ambiguous. From germline, CDR1 is SGHTA and CDR2 FQGNSA. The ends were cut back, 3 bases at V and 4 bases at J, with 7 bases in the middle. The CDR3 is 13 residues long. CDR3 nucleotides: TGTGCCAGCAGCTTGAGACGGAATCAGCCCCAGCATTTT. Translating gives CASSLRRNQPQHF.

The chain is built from TRBV19 and TRBJ1-1; unclear D gene. Deletions cut 2 bases from V and 5 bases from J, with 6 bases between. The CDR3 sequence is 12 residues long. Germline V gene lookup returns CDR1 LNHDA and CDR2 SQIVND (reference sequence). The CDR3 sequence: CASSIHRTEAFF. In DNA form, the CDR3 reads TGTGCCAGTAGTATACATAGGACTGAAGCTTTCTTT.

This clonotype was counted a single time. The chain has TRBV28 and TRBJ1-5, with D maybe TRBD1 (5 bases). CDR3 size: 14 residues. V was shortened by 5 bases and J by 7 bases, with 15 bases between the two germline ends. Germline CDR1 reads MDHEN; CDR2 reads SYDVKM. For the CDR3, the DNA is TGTGCCAGCAGTCGTCCGGGGGAGAGACAGCCCCAGCATTTT. Encoded protein: CASSRPGERQPQHF.

This clonotype was picked up many times. This rearrangement joins TRBV29-1 to TRBJ1-1, with D possibly being TRBD1 (5 bases). Germline-derived CDR1 and CDR2 are SQVTM and ANQGSEA. CDR3 length: 13 residues. V dropped 1 base and J dropped 0 bases, with 6 bases sitting between them. CDR3: CSVEGQMNTEAFF. Here the CDR3 DNA reads TGCAGCGTTGAAGGACAGATGAACACTGAAGCTTTCTTT.

At least ten counts were recorded for this clonotype. The chain couples TRBV29-1 to TRBJ1-2; D gene unclear. Germline V lookup: CDR1 SQVTM, CDR2 ANQGSEA. CDR3 size: 11 residues. V was shortened by 0 bases and J by 8 bases, with 7 bases between the two germline ends. In nucleotides, the CDR3 is TGCAGCGTTGAAGAAGGAGGGGGCTACACCTTC. Translating it yields CSVEEGGGYTF. The variable domain in full, completed from reference TRBV29-1 and TRBJ1-2, reads SAVISQKPSRDICQRGTSLTIQCQVDSQVTMMFWYRQQPGQSLTLIATANQGSEATYESGFVIDKFPISRPNLTFSTLTVSNMSPEDSSIYLCSVEEGGGYTFGSGTRLTVV.

This clonotype was detected ten times or more. J is TRBJ2-7 and V is TRBV9; 7 bases match TRBD2. This CDR3 is built from 16 residues. The V segment lost 2 bases and the J segment 6 bases; nucleotides outside the gene matches: 14. Germline CDR1 SGDLS, CDR2 YYNGEE. CDR3 coding DNA: TGTGCCAGCAGCGTCCGCCTGACTAGCCGTATGGTCGAGCAGTACTTC. Translation gives CASSVRLTSRMVEQYF.

In this sample, this clonotype turned up many times. The CDR3 DNA reads TGTGCCAGCAGCCAGATACAGGGATTCAATTCACCCCTCCACTTT. Amino acids: CASSQIQGFNSPLHF. The chain is built from TRBV5-6 and TRBJ1-6; a possible D gene is TRBD1 (6 bases). This CDR3 has 15 residues. CDR1 is SGHDT, CDR2 YYEEEE, per germline. V lost 4 bases to trimming and J lost 7 bases, with 15 bases between them.

The chain uses TRBV9 and TRBJ2-5; TRBD2 is a possible D gene (5 bases). The CDR3 length is 16 residues. Per the germline V gene, CDR1 is SGDLS and CDR2 is YYNGEE. V dropped 0 bases and J dropped 5 bases, with 17 bases sitting between them. The CDR3 reads CASSVAPGLDGETQYF. The CDR3 nucleotides read TGTGCCAGCAGCGTAGCCCCAGGACTGGATGGGGAGACCCAGTACTTC. The entire variable domain, with the rest obtained from reference TRBV9 and TRBJ2-5, is as follows: DSGVTQTPKHLITATGQRVTLRCSPRSGDLSVYWYQQSLDQGLQFLIQYYNGEERAKGNILERFSAQQFPDLHSELNLSSLELGDSALYFCASSVAPGLDGETQYFGPGTRLLVL.

The table lists this clonotype with a count of one. The chain employs TRBV6-1 and TRBJ2-7, with 10 positions matching TRBD2. Trimming took 5 bases from V and 0 from J; bases not matched to a gene: 10. Germline CDR1 is MNHNS and CDR2 is SASEGT. CDR3 length equals 17 residues. The CDR3 protein is CASSRIRTSGYSYEQYF. The CDR3 region has the DNA TGTGCCAGCAGTAGGATCCGGACTAGCGGATACTCCTACGAGCAGTACTTC.

This clonotype was seen ten or more times. V gene TRBV24-1 combines with J gene TRBJ2-5; weak D call: TRBD1 (6 bases). The germline V and J ends were trimmed by 4 bases and 1 base, with 12 bases remaining between them. This CDR3 region has 15 residues. The germline V gene has CDR1 KGHDR and CDR2 SFDVKD. CDR3 in amino acids: CATSDPTGIQETQYF. Here the CDR3 DNA reads TGTGCCACCAGTGACCCCACAGGGATCCAAGAGACCCAGTACTTC.

In this sample, this clonotype turned up many times. The chain employs TRBV11-2 and TRBJ1-5; D remains ambiguous. CDR1 SGHAT and CDR2 FQNNGV come from the germline V gene. Trimming took 1 base from V and 3 from J, leaving 4 bases between them. This CDR3 contains 13 residues. CDR3 in amino acids: CASSLGVNQPQHF. CDR3 DNA: TGTGCCAGCAGCTTAGGGGTCAATCAGCCCCAGCATTTT.

This clonotype occurred many times. The V and J genes are TRBV19 and TRBJ1-1; D is undetermined. Between the trimmed V and J ends, which lost 9 bases and 5 bases, there was a span of 19 bases. The germline V gene has CDR1 LNHDA and CDR2 SQIVND (reference sequence). This CDR3 is 14 amino acids long. The CDR3 is CASWDRGRQTEAFF. The CDR3 DNA is TGTGCCAGCTGGGATCGAGGGCGGCAGACTGAAGCTTTCTTT.